Listed below are T cell receptor beta chains from one sample, sequenced in a study of T cell repertoires in cytomegalovirus infection. Their recognized antigens are unknown. TCRdb passed the reads through MiXCR, listing each CDR3 protein once. The repertoire includes about 470,000 distinct CDR3 sequences, 40% to 50% of them detected once, and around 44% sits in the top ten. Sequenced material: cultured PBMCs, taken from culture after CMV antigen stimulation. The receptors were sampled from a human donor in good health (CMV status not recorded). Some clones in this sample may be carry-over from other donors' samples. CDR3s include the opening cysteine and the closing phenylalanine or tryptophan. D genes are given only for firm matches. The listing skips clone size in some rows; elsewhere it reads once, few, many or a size class.

CSVAGQGNTIYF	TGCAGCGTTGCGGGGCAGGGAAACACCATATATTTT	few	NA	TRBV29-1	TRBJ1-3
CASSFGTLNTEAFF	TGTGCCAGCAGCTTCGGGACATTGAACACTGAAGCTTTCTTT	few	NA	TRBV7-8	TRBJ1-1
CASSWLAGRTGELFF	TGTGCCAGCAGCTGGCTTGCGGGAAGGACCGGGGAGCTGTTTTTT	NA	NA	TRBV7-8	TRBJ2-2
CASSLWTGSQEQYF	TGTGCCAGCAGCTTGTGGACAGGGTCGCAAGAGCAGTACTTC	few	TRBD1	TRBV5-4	TRBJ2-7
CASSLVGGGDQGGAFF	TGTGCCAGCAGCTTAGTTGGGGGGGGGGACCAAGGGGGAGCTTTCTTT	NA	NA	TRBV7-2	TRBJ1-1
CASSLAPREGYGYTF	TGTGCCAGCAGCTTGGCCCCCAGGGAAGGCTATGGCTACACCTTC	few	NA	TRBV5-4	TRBJ1-2
CATSRARGSNEQFF	TGTGCCACCAGCAGAGCCCGGGGTTCCAATGAGCAGTTCTTC	NA	NA	TRBV15	TRBJ2-1
CASSPDSDGLGTQYF	TGTGCCAGCAGCCCGGACTCCGACGGTTTGGGGACCCAGTACTTC	few	NA	TRBV7-2	TRBJ2-5
CASRRWDTQYF	TGTGCCAGCAGGCGGTGGGATACGCAGTATTTT	NA	NA	TRBV6-2/TRBV6-3	TRBJ2-3
CATSRVGQVGYTF	TGTGCCACCAGCAGAGTAGGACAGGTTGGCTACACCTTC	few	TRBD1	TRBV15	TRBJ1-2
CASSFIASSYNEQFF	TGTGCCAGCAGCTTCATAGCTAGCTCCTACAATGAGCAGTTCTTC	many	NA	TRBV7-2	TRBJ2-1
CASSEASASDSPLHF	TGTGCCAGCAGTGAAGCTTCCGCTTCGGATTCACCCCTCCACTTT	few	NA	TRBV6-1	TRBJ1-6
CASSFDRVTGELFF	TGTGCCAGCAGTTTTGACAGGGTCACCGGGGAGCTGTTTTTT	NA	TRBD1	TRBV12-3/TRBV12-4	TRBJ2-2
CASSPPKRGLTNEQFF	TGTGCCAGCAGCCCGCCCAAAAGGGGCCTTACCAATGAGCAGTTCTTC	NA	NA	TRBV5-4	TRBJ2-1
CASGQGWGDSNQPQHF	TGTGCTAGTGGTCAGGGCTGGGGAGATAGCAATCAGCCCCAGCATTTT	NA	NA	TRBV12-5	TRBJ1-5
CASSLAGGLDNEQFF	TGTGCCAGCAGCCTAGCGGGAGGTTTGGACAATGAGCAGTTCTTC	NA	TRBD2	TRBV12-3/TRBV12-4	TRBJ2-1
CASSQDPGGLWAFF	TGTGCCAGCAGCCAAGATCCAGGGGGCTTGTGGGCTTTCTTT	NA	TRBD1	TRBV4-1	TRBJ1-1
CASITTGGQETQYF	TGTGCCAGCATAACTACAGGGGGCCAAGAGACCCAGTACTTC	NA	TRBD1	TRBV6-2/TRBV6-3	TRBJ2-5
CASSLGQGGDEKLFF	TGTGCCAGCAGTTTGGGGCAGGGCGGGGATGAAAAACTGTTTTTT	NA	NA	TRBV12-3/TRBV12-4	TRBJ1-4
CSAYDPGGDYNSPLHF	TGCAGTGCTTACGATCCGGGGGGCGACTATAATTCACCCCTCCACTTT	NA	NA	TRBV20-1	TRBJ1-6
CASRPSGPNVEKLFF	TGTGCCAGCAGACCCTCCGGCCCAAACGTTGAAAAACTGTTTTTT	NA	NA	TRBV28	TRBJ1-4
CASSLELEETQYF	TGTGCCAGCAGTTTGGAACTAGAAGAGACCCAGTACTTC	NA	NA	TRBV12-3/TRBV12-4	TRBJ2-5
CASRTRDGAESPLHF	TGCGCCAGCAGAACCCGGGACGGAGCTGAATCACCCCTCCACTTT	once	NA	TRBV5-1	TRBJ1-6
CASSEGTHQETQYF	TGCGCCAGCAGCGAAGGGACTCACCAAGAGACCCAGTACTTC	NA	NA	TRBV5-1	TRBJ2-5
CASTRVRYEKLFF	TGTGCCAGCACAAGGGTGAGATACGAAAAACTGTTTTTT	NA	NA	TRBV28	TRBJ1-4
CASSNAQGNQPQHF	TGTGCCAGCAGCAACGCTCAAGGGAATCAGCCCCAGCATTTT	few	NA	TRBV7-2	TRBJ1-5
CASSLAGGLNYEQYF	TGTGCCAGCAGCTTAGCGGGAGGCTTAAACTACGAGCAGTACTTC	NA	TRBD2	TRBV11-2	TRBJ2-7
CASHPTGGPTPYNEQFF	TGTGCCAGCCACCCTACCGGGGGGCCCACACCCTACAATGAGCAGTTCTTC	few	NA	TRBV7-2	TRBJ2-1
CASGLVRQQETQYF	TGTGCTAGTGGTTTGGTACGCCAGCAAGAGACCCAGTACTTC	few	NA	TRBV12-5	TRBJ2-5
CASALSYEQYF	TGTGCCAGCGCCTTGAGTTACGAGCAGTACTTC	NA	NA	TRBV12-3/TRBV12-4	TRBJ2-7
CASSPTSGNYEQYF	TGTGCCAGCAGCCCCACTAGCGGCAACTACGAGCAGTACTTC	NA	TRBD2	TRBV11-2	TRBJ2-7
CASSRPGIYNEQFF	TGTGCCAGCAGCCGACCCGGGATCTACAATGAGCAGTTCTTC	few	NA	TRBV7-9	TRBJ2-1
CASSPLSGGAYEQYF	TGTGCCAGCAGCCCACTTAGCGGGGGGGCCTACGAGCAGTACTTC	few	TRBD2	TRBV7-8	TRBJ2-7
CASSQGVQYNEQFF	TGCGCCAGCAGCCAAGGGGTCCAATACAATGAGCAGTTCTTC	NA	NA	TRBV4-1	TRBJ2-1
CSAKGENNQPQHF	TGCAGCGCCAAGGGGGAGAACAATCAGCCCCAGCATTTT	NA	NA	TRBV20-1	TRBJ1-5